These 26 T cell receptor beta chains share one sample of origin, sequenced in a study of CD8+CD57+ T cells in acquired aplastic anemia. It was genomic DNA that served as the template for profiling TCR beta VDJ and CDR3. TCRdb called the reads again in MiXCR, with one record for every CDR3 protein. Of under 350,000 distinct CDR3 sequences in the sample, approximately 60% were seen once. CD8+CD57+ cell expansion, shown by flow cytometry, had occurred in the patients selected for sequencing. Sequencing was carried out using sorted CD4+, CD8+, or CD8+CD57+ T cells (not recorded which) from PBMCs. All receptors come from a human donor with aplastic anemia.

This clonotype appeared once. The chain is built from TRBV20-1 and TRBJ2-3; TRBD1 or TRBD2 may be the D gene (5 bases each). Looked up from germline, CDR1 is DFQATT and CDR2 is SNEGSKA (reference sequence). The V end was cut by 6 bases, the J end by 0 bases, with 16 bases between. The CDR3 runs to 15 residues. The CDR3 is CSALTGTPSTDTQYF. In DNA, the CDR3 is TGCAGTGCGCTCACCGGGACGCCAAGCACAGATACGCAGTATTTT.

The rearrangement links TRBV7-9 to TRBJ2-5; TRBD2 is a possible D gene (5 bases). The V end was cut by 1 base, the J end by 3 bases, with 12 bases between. Looked up from germline, CDR1 is SEHNR and CDR2 is FQNEAQ (reference sequence). This CDR3 comprises 15 residues. The CDR3 spells CASSLDGRAEETQYF. For the CDR3, the DNA is TGTGCCAGCAGCTTAGATGGGCGGGCTGAAGAGACCCAGTACTTC.

V gene TRBV19 combines with J gene TRBJ1-1; 10 bases match TRBD1. Trimming removed 3 bases from V and 6 bases from J; junction bases left unmatched: 4. Looked up from germline, CDR1 is LNHDA and CDR2 is SQIVND (reference sequence). This CDR3 has 14 residues. The CDR3 region has the DNA TGTGCCAGTAGTATTACCGGGACAGGGGCTGAAGCTTTCTTT. Residues: CASSITGTGAEAFF.

The chain employs TRBV5-1 and TRBJ2-5; D is undetermined. V was cut by 4 bases and J by 2 bases, with 9 bases left in between. Germline V gene lookup returns CDR1 SGHRS and CDR2 YFSETQ. The CDR3 is made up of 13 amino acids. The CDR3 nucleotides read TGCGCCAGCAGCCCCAACCCTCAAGAGACCCAGTACTTC. Amino acids: CASSPNPQETQYF.

This clonotype was seen once. This may be a read error, as it is one base from a much larger clone. This chain links TRBV27 with TRBJ2-5; D is unresolved. CDR3 length equals 14 residues. CDR1 is MNHEY and CDR2 is SMNVEV in the germline V gene (reference sequence). The CDR3 loop is CASRPSGRQEAQYF. Here the CDR3 DNA reads TGTGCCAGCAGGCCTTCTGGGCGGCAAGAGGCCCAGTACTTC.

The CDR3 coding sequence is TGTGCCAGCAGCTTCGGGACAGGGGCGCTTGAAAAACTGTTTTTT. Translated: CASSFGTGALEKLFF. This chain uses TRBV7-8 with TRBJ1-4, with TRBD1 matching 10 bases. The CDR3 loop spans 15 amino acids. The germline gives CDR1 SGHVS, CDR2 FQNEAQ. After removal of 3 bases from V and 7 bases from J, the junction contained 5 bases not matched to a gene.

This clonotype was seen more than once but under ten times. The genes are TRBV7-2 and TRBJ2-7; 8 positions match TRBD1. V dropped 5 bases and J dropped 7; count of bases not matched to a gene: 16. This CDR3 comprises 16 residues. The V gene's germline CDR1 is SGHTA and CDR2 FQGNSA. CDR3 sequence (DNA): TGTGCCAGCAGCGGGCCGGGACAGGAAGGGCCCTTTGAGCAGTACTTC. Its protein product is CASSGPGQEGPFEQYF.

The sample holds one count of this clonotype. The chain couples TRBV29-1 to TRBJ2-1, with 10 bases identical to TRBD2. Trimming cost V 4 bases and J 7 bases; bases outside gene matches: 7. Germline CDR1 and CDR2: SQVTM and ANQGSEA. This CDR3 has 14 amino acids. Here the CDR3 reads CSVGTGLARNEQFF. CDR3 DNA sequence: TGCAGCGTTGGAACGGGACTAGCGAGGAATGAGCAGTTCTTC.

At least ten counts were recorded for this clonotype. The chain carries TRBV20-1 and TRBJ2-1, with no clear D. Germline V gene sequence: CDR1 DFQATT, CDR2 SNEGSKA (reference sequence). The CDR3 totals 14 residues. Trimming left V 4 bases short and J 6 bases short, with 16 bases between. The chain's CDR3 is CSATLGGEGNEQFF. The CDR3 coding sequence is TGCAGTGCTACTTTAGGTGGGGAAGGCAATGAGCAGTTCTTC.

Points on this clonotype: The junction departs from germline at one end; a sequencing error may be responsible. This rearrangement joins TRBV5-1 to TRBJ1-2; D may be TRBD1 (6 bases). Germline lookup yields CDR1 SGHRS and CDR2 YFSETQ. This CDR3 region has 15 residues. The CDR3 coding sequence is TGTGCCAGCAGCTTGTTGGGAGGGGGGAACTATGGCTACACCTTC. Translated: CASSLLGGGNYGYTF. Using reference TRBV5-1 and TRBJ1-2 for the parts outside the CDR3, the full variable domain is KAGVTQTPRYLIKTRGQQVTLSCSPISGHRSVSWYQQTPGQGLQFLFEYFSETQRNKGNFPGRFSGRQFSNSRSEMNVSTLELGDSALYLCASSLLGGGNYGYTFGSGTRLTVV.

The chain has TRBV19 and TRBJ2-3, with 12 bases fitting TRBD1. This CDR3 is 15 amino acids long. V shed 8 bases and J 7 bases; nucleotides not matched to a gene: 10. The germline V gene encodes CDR1 LNHDA and CDR2 SQIVND (reference sequence). DNA of the CDR3: TGTGCCAGTGAGGCACCGGGACAGGGGGCATATACGCAGTATTTT. This gives the protein CASEAPGQGAYTQYF.

To note about this clonotype: Since the CDR3 does not end with the conserved phenylalanine or tryptophan, this likely comes from a read error. No DNA is shown, since the ends of the CDR3 on it are uncertain; the CDR3 is the one TCRdb lists. This sequence joins TRBV7-2 and TRBJ2-5; no check of the table's D call, TRBD1, against the DNA was made. The germline V gene has CDR1 SGHTA and CDR2 FQGNSA. The CDR3 numbers 18 amino acids, ends counted. This CDR3 reads CASSSPRTGGTYGYTFGS.

This clonotype was counted only a few times. The J gene is TRBJ2-3, the V gene TRBV24-1; 9 bases align to TRBD1. This CDR3 has 16 amino acids. CDR1 is KGHDR, CDR2 SFDVKD, per germline. With 5 bases clipped from V and 7 bases from J, the junction kept 12 bases outside the gene matches. CDR3: CATSASWTGDSNTQYF. The CDR3 nucleotides read TGTGCCACCAGTGCATCGTGGACAGGGGACTCGAATACGCAGTATTTT.

The chain joins TRBV29-1 to TRBJ2-7; perhaps TRBD2 as D (5 bases). The length of the CDR3 is 12 residues. The V gene lost 4 bases and the J gene lost 3 bases, with 10 bases spanning the gap. From germline, CDR1 is SQVTM and CDR2 ANQGSEA. The CDR3 DNA reads as TGCAGCGTTGGGACGGGAAACTACGAGCAGTACTTC. Protein product: CSVGTGNYEQYF.

The genes are TRBV24-1 and TRBJ1-1; D unresolved. V lost 4 bases, J lost 1 base, and 15 bases lay in between. Germline-derived CDR1 and CDR2 are KGHDR and SFDVKD. The CDR3 runs 16 residues. The CDR3 DNA follows: TGTGCCACCAGTGAGCCTGCCCAGTACGGGAACACTGAAGCTTTCTTT. Its translation is CATSEPAQYGNTEAFF.

In its sample, this clonotype was seen many times. V gene TRBV5-4 combines with J gene TRBJ1-2; D is uncertain. Between the trimmed V and J ends, which lost 4 bases and 0 bases, there was a span of 13 bases. The V gene's germline CDR1 is SGHNT and CDR2 YYREEE (reference sequence). The CDR3 length is 15 residues. The CDR3 coding sequence is TGTGCCAGCAGCCGGAGGACGGGAGCTAACTATGGCTACACCTTC. Protein: CASSRRTGANYGYTF.

About this clonotype: Given the absence of the conserved phenylalanine or tryptophan at the CDR3 end, a read error is likely. The DNA is omitted, as the CDR3 cannot be located on it reliably, and the CDR3 follows TCRdb's listing. This rearrangement joins TRBV5-8 to TRBJ2-3. From its first to its last residue, the CDR3 has 9 amino acids. The V gene's germline CDR1 is SGHTS and CDR2 YDEGEE. The CDR3 protein is CASSGRTGV.

The table lists this clonotype with many counts. J is TRBJ2-1 and V is TRBV7-3; 11 bases are a match to TRBD2. Trimming at V came to 5 bases and at J to 7 bases, leaving 10 bases not matched to a gene. This CDR3 spans 16 amino acids. Germline V gives CDR1 SGHTA, CDR2 FQGTGA. The CDR3 DNA follows: TGTGCCAGCAGCCTTACCGGGACTAGCGGCGCAAATGAGCAGTTCTTC. Amino acid sequence: CASSLTGTSGANEQFF.

This clonotype was seen only once. The CDR3: CASSFAQSYGYTF. CDR3 in DNA: TGTGCCAGCAGCTTTGCACAGTCCTATGGCTACACCTTC. The gene calls are TRBV7-9 and TRBJ1-2; D gene unclear. Germline V CDR1 and CDR2: SEHNR, FQNEAQ (reference sequence). This CDR3 has 13 residues. V was clipped by 3 bases and J by 4 bases, with 9 bases between them. The full variable domain, rest sourced from reference TRBV7-9 and TRBJ1-2, is DTGVSQNPRHKITKRGQNVTFRCDPISEHNRLYWYRQTLGQGPEFLTYFQNEAQLEKSRLLSDRFSAERPKGSFSTLEIQRTEQGDSAMYLCASSFAQSYGYTFGSGTRLTVV.

J is TRBJ2-3 and V is TRBV7-2, with TRBD2 matching over 8 bases. Germline V lookup: CDR1 SGHTA, CDR2 FQGNSA. The CDR3 loop spans 15 amino acids. The ends lost 5 bases at V and 0 bases at J; junction bases unmatched: 4. The CDR3 region has the DNA TGTGCCAGCAGCCATACTAGCGGTAGCACAGATACGCAGTATTTT. Its translation is CASSHTSGSTDTQYF.

The chain couples TRBV7-3 to TRBJ2-2; D may be TRBD2 (5 bases). Germline loops: CDR1 SGHTA, CDR2 FQGTGA. The V and J ends lost 1 base and 0 bases respectively, with 18 bases between them. CDR3 length equals 19 residues. The CDR3 is CASSLIGFGRGTNTGELFF. CDR3 DNA sequence: TGTGCCAGCAGCTTAATAGGTTTTGGTCGGGGTACGAACACCGGGGAGCTGTTTTTT.

The chain has TRBV15 and TRBJ2-6; no clear D. Trimming removed 0 bases from V and 2 bases from J, with 11 bases in between. This CDR3 contains 17 residues. Germline lookup yields CDR1 LNHNV and CDR2 YYDKDF (reference sequence). The DNA for the CDR3 is TGTGCCACCAGCAGAGAGGGCCCTGGGACTGGGGCCAACGTCCTGACTTTC. As protein: CATSREGPGTGANVLTF.

This rearrangement joins TRBV5-1 to TRBJ2-3, with 8 bases aligning to TRBD2. Germline CDR1 is SGHRS and CDR2 is YFSETQ. The CDR3 totals 15 residues. Trimming removed 5 bases from V and 0 bases from J; junction bases left unmatched: 5. CDR3 bases: TGCGCCAGCAGAGATACTAGCGGAAGCACAGATACGCAGTATTTT. This translates into CASRDTSGSTDTQYF.

This chain joins TRBV7-9 and TRBJ2-3; 11 nucleotides align to TRBD2. Germline-derived CDR1 and CDR2 are SEHNR and FQNEAQ (reference sequence). After removal of 2 bases from V and 3 bases from J, the junction contained 7 bases not matched to a gene. The length of the CDR3 is 17 residues. DNA for the CDR3: TGTGCCAGCAGCTTAATTACTAGCGGGAGCGGAACAGATACGCAGTATTTT. It specifies CASSLITSGSGTDTQYF.

The chain has TRBV24-1 and TRBJ2-3; D is unresolved. Germline assignment: CDR1 KGHDR and CDR2 SFDVKD. V was trimmed by 3 bases and J by 10 bases, leaving 22 bases between them. The CDR3 runs 16 residues. CDR3 in DNA: TGTGCCACCAGTGATACCCCAAAGCCCCTCCCGGGTGCGCAGTATTTT. Translated, it gives CATSDTPKPLPGAQYF.

This clonotype was seen ten or more times. The rearrangement links TRBV5-1 to TRBJ2-5; D unclear. V lost 0 bases, J lost 0 bases, and 9 bases lay in between. This CDR3 comprises 15 residues. Germline V lookup: CDR1 SGHRS, CDR2 YFSETQ. This chain's CDR3 is CASSLGGWNQETQYF. The CDR3 DNA follows: TGCGCCAGCAGCTTGGGTGGTTGGAACCAAGAGACCCAGTACTTC.